This T cell receptor (beta chain) was profiled in a study of blood T cell repertoires in COVID-19. Whole-study context: Acute and convalescent COVID-19 specimens originated in the United States, Italy and Spain.

The table lists this clone with a count of one. Participants were placed into cohorts based on the clinical history they reported. Measured with immunoSEQ multiplex PCR; TCRdb has only the in-frame clones, and not every one. The profile covers about 290,000 clones, with roughly 89% appearing a single time and 1.5% to 2% taken by the ten largest. Sequencing was performed on PBMCs or T cells enriched from blood (not recorded which). The TCR originated in a woman aged 40 to 49 who had recovered from COVID-19.

The CDR3 nucleotides are TGTGCCATCGGTCCCCCCGGGGCAGATACGCAGTATTTT. This encodes CAIGPPGADTQYF. V usage is TRBV10-3 and J usage is TRBJ2-3, with a tentative D call TRBD2 (5 bases). CDR1 and CDR2 from the germline V gene are ENHRY and SYGVKD. V shed 8 bases and J shed 4 bases, with 13 bases lying between them. This CDR3 region has 13 residues.